This T cell receptor beta chain was found in a study of blood T cell repertoires in COVID-19. In the study overall: COVID-19 samples from acute and convalescent phases originated in the United States, Italy and Spain. From T cells, B-cell-depleted T cells, or PBMCs came the material, which was cDNA or gDNA.

This clone was seen more than once but under ten times. V lost 2 bases to trimming and J lost 8 bases, with 13 bases between them. This CDR3 is 15 amino acids long. Germline V lookup: CDR1 SGHAT, CDR2 FQNNGV. Under the authors' procedure: The authors estimated nucleated cell counts from reference gene primer amplification. Clones were sequenced by immunoSEQ multiplex PCR, and TCRdb holds only the in-frame ones, with some missing. For V, J and clone size, that table is used; D and trimming come from the DNA. The repertoire holds about 74,000 clones, with approximately 80% as singletons. Sequences were obtained from peripheral blood. The sequence was obtained from a human donor in a cohort sampled during active COVID-19. The chain recombines TRBV11-2 with TRBJ1-6; D may be TRBD1 (5 bases). The CDR3 loop reads CASSLTVAGHSPLHF. CDR3 coding DNA: TGTGCCAGCAGCTTAACCGTGGCAGGGCATTCACCCCTCCACTTT.